The source of this TCR beta chain is a study of shared clonotypes between healthy human individuals. Regarding the study as a whole: Lower generation probabilities were found for non-shared clonotypes than for those shared by all four donors.

The assay ran at deep level. Some clones are missing from TCRdb's copy, which holds only in-frame ones; the method was immunoSEQ multiplex PCR. This table has a few million clones, 90% to 96% appearing once. With regard to this clone: The target antigen is unknown.

The donors were adults (healthy and HIV-negative) with no recent acute infections or vaccinations. Everyone who donated was a Caucasian adult who lived in Nashville, Tennessee. The V and J ends lost 3 bases and 6 bases, in that order; junction bases with no gene match: 3. Germline V gene sequence: CDR1 SEHNR, CDR2 FQNEAQ (reference sequence). The CDR3 extends over 14 amino acids. The sample comprised naive CD4+ T cells sorted from blood. Described subset: CD45RA+ positively selected. The chain links TRBV7-9 to TRBJ2-2; 8 bases are shared with TRBD1. The origin of this receptor is a man in his late teens or twenties in good health. The CDR3, as DNA: TGTGCCAGCAGCTTCCAGGGGGCAGCCGGGGAGCTGTTTTTT. It specifies CASSFQGAAGELFF.